This T cell receptor beta chain was observed in a study of blood T cell repertoires in COVID-19. Study in general: COVID-19 samples from acute and convalescent phases originated in the United States, Italy and Spain. PBMCs, B-cell-depleted T cells, or T cells provided the cDNA or gDNA that made up the material.

Trimming at V came to 5 bases and at J to 0 bases, leaving 5 bases not matched to a gene. This CDR3 contains 15 residues. Germline-derived CDR1 and CDR2 are MGHRA and YSYEKL. Clones were sequenced by immunoSEQ multiplex PCR, and TCRdb holds only the in-frame ones, with some missing. This sample yields roughly 250,000 clones, of which around 85% are seen a single time; 3.5% to 5.5% belongs to the top ten. The receptor was isolated from a woman aged 25 to 45 who had recovered from COVID-19. The J gene is TRBJ2-7, the V gene TRBV4-1; 9 nucleotides align to TRBD1. The sequencing sample was made of PBMCs or T cells enriched from blood (not recorded which). In nucleotides, the CDR3 is TGCGCCAGCAGCTATGGACAGGGGAGCTCCTACGAGCAGTACTTC. It specifies CASSYGQGSSYEQYF.